These T cell receptor beta chains were read from a single sample in a study of early T cells in non-severe SARS-CoV-2 infection. One entry per CDR3 protein results from TCRdb running MiXCR on the 5' RACE reads. The sample shows approximately 89,000 distinct CDR3 sequences, more than 13% of them seen only once. The sample was whole blood. These receptors were taken from an adult who was a healthcare worker with PCR-confirmed SARS-CoV-2 infection or an uninfected control (not recorded which). The CDR3 runs from the conserved cysteine through the conserved F or W. The D gene is left open where the match is weak. Clone size is stated in some rows and not others, as once, few, many or a class when expanded.

abundance	v_gene	d_gene	j_gene	CDR3nt	CDR3aa
large	TRBV7-9	NA	TRBJ2-3	TGTGCCAGCAGCGGGCCGACAGGAGGGGCCACAGATACGCAGTATTTT	CASSGPTGGATDTQYF
few	TRBV7-2	NA	TRBJ2-7	TGTGCCAGCAGCTTTTTCCCCCTCGAGCAGTACTTC	CASSFFPLEQYF
few	TRBV7-9	TRBD2	TRBJ2-7	TGTGCCAGCAGTTTGGGGACTAGCTCCGTCGAGCAGTACTTC	CASSLGTSSVEQYF
many	TRBV7-8	NA	TRBJ2-1	TGTGCCAGCACCTACGGAGGCAATGAGCAGTTCTTC	CASTYGGNEQFF
few	TRBV6-2/TRBV6-3	NA	TRBJ2-7	TGTGCCAGCAGTTATGAAAGAGTGTACGAGCAGTACTTC	CASSYERVYEQYF
many	TRBV29-1	TRBD2	TRBJ2-7	TGCAGCGTTGAAGCTCGGACTAGCGGGAGATACGAGCAGTACTTC	CSVEARTSGRYEQYF
many	TRBV3-1	NA	TRBJ2-4	TGTGCCAGCAGCCAACACGGAACCCTTCGGGACGGCTCAGCCAAAAACATTCAGTACTTC	CASSQHGTLRDGSAKNIQYF
NA	TRBV9	NA	TRBJ1-3	TGTGCCAGCAGCGTAGCCCCCGACCCCGGAAACACCATATATTTT	CASSVAPDPGNTIYF
NA	TRBV7-9	NA	TRBJ2-7	TGTGCCAGCAGCTTGAGGGGACCGACGTACTTC	CASSLRGPTYF
many	TRBV12-3/TRBV12-4	TRBD2	TRBJ2-7	TGTGCCAGCAGCCGACGGGCGGGGACTAGTTTCTACGAGCAGTACTTC	CASSRRAGTSFYEQYF
few	TRBV7-8	NA	TRBJ1-1	TGTGCCAGCAGCTTTGGAGGGATGAACACTGAAGCTTTCTTT	CASSFGGMNTEAFF
few	TRBV6-1	TRBD1	TRBJ1-6	TGTGCCAGCAGTGGACAGGGACAGGGTACAATTTCACCCCTCCACTTT	CASSGQGQGTISPLHF
many	TRBV6-6	NA	TRBJ1-1	TGTGCCAGCAGTTACGGGGGGGAAGCTTTCTTT	CASSYGGEAFF
NA	TRBV20-1	NA	TRBJ1-1	TGCAGTGCTAGAGGGGGTGACACTGAAGCTTTCTTT	CSARGGDTEAFF
once	TRBV29-1	TRBD1	TRBJ1-2	TGCAGCGTTGATGGTCGACAGGGGGAAGGAGGCTACACCTTC	CSVDGRQGEGGYTF
few	TRBV6-2/TRBV6-3	NA	TRBJ1-5	TGTGCCAGCAGTTACACGGGACGATATCAGCCCCAGCATTTT	CASSYTGRYQPQHF
NA	TRBV5-5	NA	TRBJ2-1	TGTGCCAGCAGCAAGGGGGTGACGGGGGGCTCCTACAATGAGCAGTTCTTC	CASSKGVTGGSYNEQFF
few	TRBV4-2	TRBD2	TRBJ2-5	TGTGCCAGCAGCCAAGGACTAGCGGGGGTCGCGGAGACCCAGTACTTC	CASSQGLAGVAETQYF
many	TRBV20-1	NA	TRBJ2-1	TGCAGTGCTAGAGATCCCCAGTCAACGGGCAATGAGCAGTTCTTC	CSARDPQSTGNEQFF
few	TRBV10-3	NA	TRBJ1-5	TGTGCCATCAGTGGCCAGGTCAATCAGCCCCAGCATTTT	CAISGQVNQPQHF
many	TRBV14	NA	TRBJ2-3	TGTGCCAGCAGCCCCGGGACACGGCAGTTAGATACGCAGTATTTT	CASSPGTRQLDTQYF
NA	TRBV20-1	NA	TRBJ2-7	TGCAGTGCCGCGCTTGTCCCGGGCGAGCAGTACTTC	CSAALVPGEQYF
NA	TRBV29-1	NA	TRBJ1-1	TGCAGCGTTGGATTGGCCCTATTAGGCCTTGAAGCTTTCTTT	CSVGLALLGLEAFF
few	TRBV12-3/TRBV12-4	NA	TRBJ2-2	TGTGCCAGCAGTTTGGGCCTAGGTTACACCGGGGAGCTGTTTTTT	CASSLGLGYTGELFF
many	TRBV7-9	NA	TRBJ1-6	TGTGCCAGCAGCTTAGAGGGTTCACCCCTCCACTTT	CASSLEGSPLHF
few	TRBV25-1	NA	TRBJ2-7	TGTGCCAGCAGTCCGAGGGGAGAAGCGGACGAGCAGTACTTC	CASSPRGEADEQYF
few	TRBV13	NA	TRBJ2-3	TGTGCCAGCAGCTTTATGAGCAGCCATACGCAGTATTTT	CASSFMSSHTQYF
NA	TRBV3-1	TRBD1	TRBJ1-1	TGTGCCAGCAGCCCCAGAGGGGACAGGGACTCTGAAGCTTTCTTT	CASSPRGDRDSEAFF
few	TRBV20-1	NA	TRBJ2-1	TGCAGTGCTAGAGATCTAGAACAGACCGAAATCAATGAGCAGTTCTTC	CSARDLEQTEINEQFF
NA	TRBV12-3/TRBV12-4	TRBD1	TRBJ2-5	TGTGCCAGCAGCACACGACAGGGCCTAGAGACCCAGTACTTC	CASSTRQGLETQYF
NA	TRBV9	NA	TRBJ2-3	TGTGCCAGCAGCGTAGTTCCCCGGGGAGGTACGCAGTATTTT	CASSVVPRGGTQYF
many	TRBV7-9	NA	TRBJ2-7	TGTGCCAGCAGACCTAAGGGCCTTGGGGGTCACGAGCAGTACTTC	CASRPKGLGGHEQYF
many	TRBV2	NA	TRBJ1-2	TGTGCCAGCAGAGCCGCCGTCTATGGCTACACCTTC	CASRAAVYGYTF
many	TRBV7-2	NA	TRBJ1-1	TGTGCCAGCAGCCCACAGGGCCCCCTGAACACTGAAGCTTTCTTT	CASSPQGPLNTEAFF
few	TRBV5-1	TRBD2	TRBJ2-5	TGCGCCAGCAGCCACAGCGGGGGGGCGGAGACCCAGTACTTC	CASSHSGGAETQYF